This T cell receptor beta chain emerged from a study of T cells in Graves' hyperthyroidism and ophthalmopathy. As for the study in general: Peripheral blood draws took place at initial diagnosis, ahead of any treatment. Study-wide results and limits: Ophthalmopathy was identified by the model a median about six months ahead of onset.

This clonotype was counted between two and nine times. The antigen remains undetermined. Looked up from germline, CDR1 is MNHNS and CDR2 is SASEGT. The CDR3 spans 13 residues. V was pared by 1 base and J by 6 bases, with 10 bases between. Patients aged 18 to 65 with hyperthyroidism were newly diagnosed, with duration under 2 months. Amplification of TCR beta CDR3 regions was performed using RNA transcripts as template. With the HTBI primer set, the TCR CDR3 went through a first round of RT-PCR. TCRdb re-analysed the multiplex PCR reads in MiXCR, keeping a single row per CDR3 protein. The sample lists 600,000 to 900,000 distinct CDR3 sequences; roughly 15% were seen once.

Source material: blood. The sequence was collected from a man younger than 35 with Graves' hyperthyroidism. This chain links TRBV6-1 with TRBJ2-7, with D possibly matching TRBD2 (5 bases). This chain's CDR3 is CASSEGSGLEQYF. As DNA, the CDR3 is TGTGCCAGCAGTGAAGGTTCCGGACTCGAGCAGTACTTC.